This is a list of T cell receptor beta chains from one sample in a study of blood T cell repertoires in COVID-19. Assay used: immunoSEQ multiplex PCR; TCRdb lists only in-frame clones, some missing. In the table there are roughly 200,000 clones, around 90% of which are singletons. The sequenced material came from peripheral blood. These TCRs come from a man in his fifties or sixties with acute or convalescent COVID-19. The CDR3 runs from the conserved cysteine through the conserved F or W. The D gene is left open where the match is weak. Clone size is shown for a subset of rows, as once, few, many or a class of expanded clone.

V gene	clone size	J gene	D gene	CDR3 protein	CDR3 DNA
TRBV7-3	once	TRBJ2-5	TRBD2	CASSLGTSLETQYF	TGTGCCAGCAGCTTAGGGACTAGCCTCGAGACCCAGTACTTC
TRBV7-2	NA	TRBJ2-7	TRBD2	CASSLPGTSGGLSSYEQYF	TGTGCCAGCAGCTTACCCGGGACTAGCGGGGGCCTAAGCTCCTACGAGCAGTACTTC
TRBV19	NA	TRBJ2-5	TRBD2	CASSIIAGGQETQYF	TGTGCCAGTAGTATAATAGCGGGGGGGCAAGAGACCCAGTACTTC
TRBV6-5	NA	TRBJ1-5	TRBD1	CASSWGTGRDNQPQHF	TGTGCCAGCAGTTGGGGGACAGGGAGGGACAATCAGCCCCAGCATTTT
TRBV29-1	NA	TRBJ1-4	TRBD1	CSVGQGAANEKLFF	TGCAGCGTGGGACAGGGGGCAGCTAATGAAAAACTGTTTTTT
TRBV6-1	NA	TRBJ2-2	TRBD1	CASSAPGTGGRSKLFF	TGTGCCAGCAGTGCGCCCGGGACAGGGGGAAGGAGTAAGCTGTTTTTT
TRBV7-2	NA	TRBJ1-4	TRBD1	CASSLMQGALEKLFF	TGTGCCAGCAGCTTAATGCAGGGGGCGCTTGAAAAACTGTTTTTT
TRBV9	NA	TRBJ2-2	TRBD1	CASSSGGLPTGELFF	TGTGCCAGCAGCTCAGGGGGTCTTCCCACCGGGGAGCTGTTTTTT
TRBV7-2	NA	TRBJ1-1	NA	CASSWERANRAFF	TGTGCCAGCAGCTGGGAGCGGGCCAATAGAGCTTTCTTT
TRBV12-3/TRBV12-4	NA	TRBJ2-7	NA	CASSEQYQNEQYF	TGTGCCAGCAGTGAACAGTACCAAAACGAGCAGTACTTC
TRBV3-1/TRBV3-2	few	TRBJ2-2	TRBD1	CASSPPGTVNTGELFF	TGTGCCAGCAGCCCCCCCGGGACAGTTAACACCGGGGAGCTGTTTTTT
TRBV7-3	NA	TRBJ2-2	TRBD1	CASSLIGQGHRELFF	TGTGCCAGCAGCTTAATTGGACAGGGACACCGGGAGCTGTTTTTT
TRBV4-3	few	TRBJ2-7	NA	CASSQEVRYSYEQYF	TGCGCCAGCAGCCAAGAGGTCCGCTACTCCTACGAGCAGTACTTC
TRBV6-2/TRBV6-3	NA	TRBJ2-1	TRBD1	CASSYGNRGWNEQFF	TGTGCCAGCAGTTACGGGAACAGGGGGTGGAATGAGCAGTTCTTC
TRBV9	NA	TRBJ1-1	TRBD1	CASSPRDRGFTEAFF	TGTGCCAGCAGCCCCCGGGACAGGGGCTTCACTGAAGCTTTCTTT
TRBV10-2	NA	TRBJ2-7	TRBD2	CASSETGGGHYEQYF	TGCGCCAGCAGTGAAACCGGCGGGGGGCATTACGAGCAGTACTTC
TRBV27	once	TRBJ1-2	NA	CASGALVQPSGYTF	TGTGCCAGCGGGGCTTTGGTCCAACCGAGTGGCTACACCTTC
TRBV3-1/TRBV3-2	NA	TRBJ2-1	TRBD2	CASSRTTSRLARNEQFF	TGTGCCAGCAGCCGCACAACCAGCAGACTAGCGAGAAATGAGCAGTTCTTC
TRBV18	NA	TRBJ2-7	NA	CASSPRQGLYEQYF	TGTGCCAGCTCACCCAGGCAGGGGCTCTACGAGCAGTACTTC
TRBV6-2/TRBV6-3	NA	TRBJ2-7	NA	CASSYSGHSPYEQYF	TGTGCCAGCAGTTACTCGGGGCACTCACCCTACGAGCAGTACTTC
TRBV18	NA	TRBJ1-6	TRBD1	CASSPEGASNILHF	TGTGCCAGCTCACCGGAGGGGGCGTCCAATATCCTCCACTTT
TRBV7-8	NA	TRBJ1-1	NA	CASSLAFQGLAEAFF	TGTGCCAGCAGCTTAGCGTTCCAGGGGTTGGCTGAAGCTTTCTTT
TRBV7-6	NA	TRBJ1-1	TRBD1	CASSSRTGLNTEAFF	TGTGCCAGCAGCTCCAGGACAGGTTTGAACACTGAAGCTTTCTTT
TRBV7-8	NA	TRBJ2-1	NA	CASSWDSSEQFF	TGTGCCAGCAGCTGGGACTCCAGTGAGCAGTTCTTC
TRBV15	NA	TRBJ2-7	TRBD2	CATSREGRDGYEQYF	TGTGCCACCAGCAGAGAGGGGAGGGACGGGTACGAGCAGTACTTC
TRBV7-9	NA	TRBJ2-3	NA	CASSLGGGRAGTDTQYF	TGTGCCAGCAGCTTAGGGGGCGGCAGGGCGGGCACAGATACGCAGTATTTT
TRBV12-3/TRBV12-4	NA	TRBJ1-5	NA	CASSLGLGAPQHF	TGTGCCAGCAGTTTGGGTCTTGGGGCCCCCCAGCATTTT